A selection of T cell receptor beta chains follows, all from one sample in a study of cytomegalovirus exposure and HLA in healthy donors. Generated by immunoSEQ multiplex PCR, the TCRdb table keeps only in-frame clones and is missing some. The sample consists of around 200,000 clones, roughly 88% of them appearing once. Material: PBMCs. All receptors come from a woman between 18 and 29 years old in good health and CMV-seronegative. Both conserved end residues are part of each CDR3. Each record gives: clone size, V gene, D gene, J gene, CDR3 DNA, CDR3 protein. D genes are given only for firm matches. The size of a clone is reported for some rows only, either as once, few or many, or as a class for expanded clones.

NA	TRBV5-6	NA	TRBJ2-1	TGTGCCAGCAGCGTCCCCTTAGCGGCGCTAAGGAATGAGCAGTTCTTC	CASSVPLAALRNEQFF
once	TRBV5-1	NA	TRBJ1-1	TGCGCCAGCAGCCCGGCCAGGGCAGGGGTGAACACTGAAGCTTTCTTT	CASSPARAGVNTEAFF
once	TRBV20-1	NA	TRBJ2-1	TGCAGTTCACCCAGGGGCGATGAGCAGTTCTTC	CSSPRGDEQFF
NA	TRBV19	NA	TRBJ2-1	TGTGCCAGTAGTATTTTGGGTTGGGACACTGAGCAGTTCTTC	CASSILGWDTEQFF
NA	TRBV4-1	NA	TRBJ1-1	TGCGCCAGCAGCCAAGTTCCAGGGGCAAACACTGAAGCTTTCTTT	CASSQVPGANTEAFF
once	TRBV19	NA	TRBJ2-7	TGTGCCAGTGGCGGAGTAGGCCCCTACGAGCAGTACTTC	CASGGVGPYEQYF
NA	TRBV4-1	TRBD2	TRBJ2-7	TGCGCCAGCAGGGCTAGCGGGAGTTACGAGCAGTACTTC	CASRASGSYEQYF
NA	TRBV4-2	TRBD1	TRBJ1-1	TGTGCCAGCAGCCAAGAGGGGGGACAGATGAACACTGAAGCTTTCTTT	CASSQEGGQMNTEAFF
few	TRBV5-1	TRBD1	TRBJ2-7	TGCGCCAGCACCTCTGGGACAGGGGCCCACGAGCAGTACTTC	CASTSGTGAHEQYF
NA	TRBV6-4	TRBD1	TRBJ2-7	TGTGCCAGCAGTGACTCAGGGGGCTCCGACGAGCAGTACTTC	CASSDSGGSDEQYF
NA	TRBV29-1	TRBD1	TRBJ2-1	TGCAGCTCGTTATTGGGGTCCGGGACAGGGGGGAATGAGCAGTTCTTC	CSSLLGSGTGGNEQFF
NA	TRBV6-1	TRBD1	TRBJ2-7	TGTGCCAGCAGCAAGGACAGGGTCGTCTACGAGCAGTACTTC	CASSKDRVVYEQYF
NA	TRBV28	TRBD2	TRBJ2-3	TGTGCCAGCCGAAAGCCAGCGGGACTCACAGATACGCAGTATTTT	CASRKPAGLTDTQYF
NA	TRBV29-1	TRBD1	TRBJ2-7	TGCAGCGTTGAAGATCGGTACAGGGGGACCTACGAGCAGTACTTC	CSVEDRYRGTYEQYF
NA	TRBV30	NA	TRBJ2-2	TGTGCCTGGATTACAGGGCCCACCGGGGAGCTGTTTTTT	CAWITGPTGELFF
few	TRBV18	TRBD1	TRBJ1-2	TGTGCCAGCTCACAACAGGGGAACTATGGCTACACCTTC	CASSQQGNYGYTF
NA	TRBV4-3	TRBD1	TRBJ2-2	TGCGCCAGCAGCATCACAGGGGCGGTGACCGGGGAGCTGTTTTTT	CASSITGAVTGELFF
NA	TRBV19	NA	TRBJ1-1	TGTGCCAGTGCGGGGCAGGCGCTTCCTGAAGCTTTCTTT	CASAGQALPEAFF
NA	TRBV7-9	TRBD1	TRBJ2-2	TGTGCCAGCAGCCCCCGGCAGGGGGTCGGGGAGCTGTTTTTT	CASSPRQGVGELFF
once	TRBV7-6	TRBD1	TRBJ2-6	TGTGCCAGCAGCTTAGATCGACAGGGGGCGAGCGGGGCCAACGTCCTGACTTTC	CASSLDRQGASGANVLTF
NA	TRBV7-9	NA	TRBJ2-5	TGTGCCAGCAGCTTGTGGTCCCAGCAGGGAGAGACCCAGTACTTC	CASSLWSQQGETQYF
NA	TRBV29-1	NA	TRBJ2-7	TGCAGCGTGGAAGGTGTTCGGCAGGGGAGTGAGCAGTACTTC	CSVEGVRQGSEQYF
NA	TRBV2	NA	TRBJ2-7	TGTGCCAGCAGTGAATCGAGGGATCGATACGAGCAGTACTTC	CASSESRDRYEQYF
NA	TRBV5-6	NA	TRBJ1-5	TGTGCCAGCAGCTTGGCGTCCGCCGGTCCAAATCAGCCCCAGCATTTT	CASSLASAGPNQPQHF
few	TRBV27	NA	TRBJ2-1	TGTGCCAGCCAAGGGGCGAGGAATGAGCAGTTCTTC	CASQGARNEQFF
NA	TRBV28	NA	TRBJ2-4	TGTGCCAGCAGTTTAGGGCAGGGATTAGCCAAAAACATTCAGTACTTC	CASSLGQGLAKNIQYF
NA	TRBV7-2	NA	TRBJ2-6	TGTGCCAGCAGCCGCGACAGCTCTGGGGCCAACGTCCTGACTTTC	CASSRDSSGANVLTF
NA	TRBV4-1	TRBD2	TRBJ2-5	TGCGCCAGCAGCCAAATTGCGCGGACTAGCGGGAGCAGGGAGACCCAGTACTTC	CASSQIARTSGSRETQYF
NA	TRBV9	TRBD2	TRBJ2-3	TGTGCCAGCAGCGTAACTAGCGGGAGCACAGATACGCAGTATTTT	CASSVTSGSTDTQYF
NA	TRBV7-8	TRBD2	TRBJ2-1	TGTGCCAGCAGCCTACTAGCGGTATCCTACAATGAGCAGTTCTTC	CASSLLAVSYNEQFF
NA	TRBV4-2	TRBD2	TRBJ2-1	TGTGCCAGCAGCCAAGATCTTATTGGGACTAGCGAGCAGTTCTTC	CASSQDLIGTSEQFF
few	TRBV28	NA	TRBJ2-3	TGTGCCAGCAACCTGGGACTCACAGATACGCAGTATTTT	CASNLGLTDTQYF
once	TRBV10-3	NA	TRBJ2-7	TGTGCCATCAGTGAGCCGGGGAGCTCCTACGAGCAGTACTTC	CAISEPGSSYEQYF
NA	TRBV4-1	TRBD1	TRBJ2-1	TGCGCCAGCAGCCAAGAACGGTTGCGGGACAGGGACAATGAGCAGTTCTTC	CASSQERLRDRDNEQFF
NA	TRBV5-8	TRBD1	TRBJ2-1	TGTGCCAGCAGCGGGACAGGGGGCTCCTACAATGAGCAGTTCTTC	CASSGTGGSYNEQFF
few	TRBV19	NA	TRBJ2-1	TGTGCCAGTAGTACGAGCCCCTCCTACAATGAGCAGTTCTTC	CASSTSPSYNEQFF
NA	TRBV4-1	NA	TRBJ2-5	TGCGCCAGCAGCCAAGATCCCGGTCAAGAGACCCAGTACTTC	CASSQDPGQETQYF
NA	TRBV29-1	NA	TRBJ2-3	TGCAGCGCCGAAGGATCTAGCGGCACAGATACGCAGTATTTT	CSAEGSSGTDTQYF
NA	TRBV6-1	TRBD1	TRBJ1-2	TGTGCCAGCAGCCGGGACAGAACCAGCTATGGCTACACCTTC	CASSRDRTSYGYTF
NA	TRBV7-6	TRBD2	TRBJ2-7	TGTGCCAGCAGCCGAACTAGCGGGATTTCCTACGAGCAGTACTTC	CASSRTSGISYEQYF
NA	TRBV28	NA	TRBJ1-2	TGTGCCAGCAGCCCCCCAGGGAGGCGCGGCTATGGCTACACCTTC	CASSPPGRRGYGYTF
NA	TRBV19	NA	TRBJ1-2	TGTGCCACGTATGGGGGACATCCAACAACTGACCTTGGCTACACCTTC	CATYGGHPTTDLGYTF
once	TRBV29-1	NA	TRBJ2-5	TGCAGCCTAATCTGGAAGGGGGAGACCCAGTACTTC	CSLIWKGETQYF